These 19 T cell receptor beta chains came from one sample sequenced in a study of long-term antiretroviral therapy in people with HIV. It was version v3.0 of the immunoSEQ assay that was run at survey level. Measured with immunoSEQ multiplex PCR; TCRdb has only the in-frame clones, and not every one. The sample comprises over 15,000 clones, 70% to 85% of which are singletons, and roughly 8% rests with the top ten. The sequencing here drew on unsorted PBMCs, taken 0.9 years after starting antiretroviral therapy. The receptors here all came from a man younger than 30 with HIV.

The rearrangement uses TRBV28 and TRBJ1-4; the match to TRBD1 covers 7 bases. After removal of 5 bases from V and 6 bases from J, the junction contained 9 bases not matched to a gene. Looked up from germline, CDR1 is MDHEN and CDR2 is SYDVKM. There are 15 residues in the CDR3. DNA of the CDR3: TGTGCCAGCAGTCGTAGACAGGGTGGAGATGAAAAACTGTTTTTT. Amino acid sequence: CASSRRQGGDEKLFF.

The rearrangement uses TRBV9 and TRBJ2-3; D may be TRBD1 (5 bases). This CDR3 spans 15 amino acids. CDR1 is SGDLS, CDR2 YYNGEE, per germline. The V end was cut by 0 bases, the J end by 3 bases, with 11 bases between. Here the CDR3 DNA reads TGTGCCAGCAGCGTAGGGGGCAGGTGGACAGATACGCAGTATTTT. This gives the protein CASSVGGRWTDTQYF.

The J gene is TRBJ1-2, the V gene TRBV28; TRBD1 matches at 7 bases. The V segment lost 6 bases and the J segment 4 bases; nucleotides outside the gene matches: 8. CDR3 length: 14 residues. CDR1 MDHEN and CDR2 SYDVKM come from the germline V gene. The CDR3 region has the DNA TGTGCCAGCAGAAGGACAGGCTTTTTCTATGGCTACACCTTC. It specifies CASRRTGFFYGYTF.

The chain carries TRBV4-1 and TRBJ1-4, with 7 nucleotides matching TRBD1. The junction had 12 bases not matched to a gene; V was cut back by 4 bases and J by 7 bases. CDR1 and CDR2 from the germline V gene are MGHRA and YSYEKL. The length of the CDR3 is 16 residues. CDR3 DNA: TGCGCCAGCAGCCCCGGGAGGGGGCTTGGGGGTGAAAAACTGTTTTTT. It specifies CASSPGRGLGGEKLFF.

The chain couples TRBV2 to TRBJ2-1, with TRBD2 matching 10 bases. The CDR3 runs to 14 residues. Germline-derived CDR1 and CDR2 are SNHLY and FYNNEI. Trimming at V came to 6 bases and at J to 5 bases, leaving 4 bases not matched to a gene. The CDR3 DNA is TGTGCCAGCAGACGGCTAGCGGGGGACAATGAGCAGTTCTTC. This codes for CASRRLAGDNEQFF.

This chain uses TRBV5-5 with TRBJ2-7; 8 bases match TRBD1. The CDR3 contains 14 residues. Trimming cost V 0 bases and J 6 bases; bases outside gene matches: 5. Per the germline V gene, CDR1 is SGHKS and CDR2 is YYEKEE (reference sequence). Written as DNA, the CDR3 is TGTGCCAGCAGCTTGGCTTCCACAGGGGGCGAGCAGTACGTC. It translates to CASSLASTGGEQYV.

V is TRBV6-5 and J is TRBJ1-5, with 7 positions matching TRBD1. This CDR3 is 12 amino acids long. Germline values: CDR1 MNHEY, CDR2 SVGAGI. Trimming cost V 8 bases and J 5 bases; bases outside gene matches: 3. The CDR3 reads CASGQADQPQHF. CDR3 bases: TGTGCCAGCGGACAGGCTGATCAGCCCCAGCATTTT.

The chain couples TRBV13 to TRBJ1-6; D may be TRBD1 (6 bases). The ends were cut back, 6 bases at V and 0 bases at J, with 12 bases in the middle. CDR1 is PRHDT and CDR2 is FYEKMQ in the germline V gene (reference sequence). The length of the CDR3 is 16 residues. CDR3 sequence (DNA): TGTGCCAGCAGGGACAGCGATAGCTCCTATAATTCACCCCTCCACTTT. Residues: CASRDSDSSYNSPLHF.

The V and J genes are TRBV29-1 and TRBJ2-7; a possible D gene is TRBD2 (5 bases). Germline values: CDR1 SQVTM, CDR2 ANQGSEA. The CDR3 is 12 amino acids. V lost 3 bases, J lost 7 bases, and 13 bases lay in between. The CDR3 region is CSVEGSSGEQYV. CDR3 DNA: TGCAGCGTTGAGGGGTCCTCGGGGGAGCAGTACGTC.

The chain links TRBV6-5 to TRBJ1-5, with no clear D. This CDR3 is 14 amino acids long. From germline, CDR1 is MNHEY and CDR2 SVGAGI. Trimming removed 0 bases at V and 7 bases at J, with 10 bases between. CDR3 region: CASSYSGIGQPQHF. In DNA, the CDR3 is TGTGCCAGCAGTTACTCCGGGATTGGACAGCCCCAGCATTTT.

This clone appeared a single time. V is TRBV30 and J is TRBJ1-2; 8 bases agree with TRBD1. Germline CDR1 and CDR2: GTSNPN and SVGIG (reference sequence). The CDR3 has 15 residues. The trim removed 5 bases at V and 6 bases at J, leaving 14 bases unmatched. CDR3 bases: TGTGCCTGGGGGCGCGGGATGGGACAGGCCAATGGCTACACCTTC. It codes for CAWGRGMGQANGYTF.

This sequence joins TRBV7-6 and TRBJ1-2; TRBD1 is a possible D gene (5 bases). CDR1 and CDR2 (germline): SGHVS, FNYEAQ. There are 14 residues in the CDR3. V lost 5 bases and J lost 1, with 11 bases in between. This chain's CDR3 is CASSPGNLNYGYTF. DNA for the CDR3: TGTGCCAGCAGCCCAGGGAACCTTAACTATGGCTACACCTTC.

The V and J genes are TRBV11-2 and TRBJ2-7, with TRBD1 identical over 9 bases. Germline V gives CDR1 SGHAT, CDR2 FQNNGV. J gave up 4 bases and V 0 bases, and 4 bases lay outside the gene matches. This CDR3 region has 15 residues. The CDR3 coding sequence is TGTGCCAGCAGCTTAGATCTGGGACAGGGTTACGAGCAGTACGTC. As protein: CASSLDLGQGYEQYV.

This chain joins TRBV5-1 and TRBJ2-7; 9 bases match TRBD1. The ends lost 3 bases at V and 2 bases at J; junction bases unmatched: 9. Germline V lookup: CDR1 SGHRS, CDR2 YFSETQ. The CDR3 has 16 residues. The CDR3 coding sequence is TGCGCCAGCAGCTCTTCAAGGGACAGGGAGACCTACGAGCAGTACTTC. It encodes CASSSSRDRETYEQYF. The full variable domain, completed using reference TRBV5-1 and TRBJ2-7, is KAGVTQTPRYLIKTRGQQVTLSCSPISGHRSVSWYQQTPGQGLQFLFEYFSETQRNKGNFPGRFSGRQFSNSRSEMNVSTLELGDSALYLCASSSSRDRETYEQYFGPGTRLTVT.

V usage is TRBV6-5 and J usage is TRBJ1-6, with a possible D match to TRBD1 (6 bases). Deletions cut 0 bases from V and 4 bases from J, with 7 bases between. This CDR3 is 15 amino acids long. Germline values: CDR1 MNHEY, CDR2 SVGAGI. CDR3 amino acids: CASSYSDSYNSPLHF. Written as DNA, the CDR3 is TGTGCCAGCAGTTACTCGGACAGTTATAATTCACCCCTCCACTTT.

The J gene is TRBJ2-5, the V gene TRBV6-1; 7 positions match TRBD2. J gave up 1 base and V 6 bases, and 8 bases lay outside the gene matches. Germline V CDR1 and CDR2: MNHNS, SASEGT. CDR3 size: 15 residues. The CDR3, as DNA: TGTGCCAGCAGCGACCGAAGACTAGCCCAAGAGACCCAGTACTTC. Its translation: CASSDRRLAQETQYF.

This chain joins TRBV5-1 and TRBJ1-5; TRBD1 matches 7 bases. V lost 4 bases and J lost 0; bases outside the gene matches: 7. Germline V gives CDR1 SGHRS, CDR2 YFSETQ. CDR3 size: 16 residues. This CDR3 reads CASSPGQANSNQPQHF. The CDR3 DNA is TGCGCCAGCAGCCCCGGACAGGCTAATAGCAATCAGCCCCAGCATTTT.

V usage is TRBV5-1 and J usage is TRBJ2-3; D is undetermined. Per germline, CDR1 SGHRS and CDR2 YFSETQ. The CDR3 totals 14 residues. The V end was cut by 0 bases, the J end by 1 base, with 6 bases between. CDR3 sequence: CASSLVRGTDTQYF. DNA of the CDR3: TGCGCCAGCAGCTTGGTTAGGGGCACAGATACGCAGTATTTT.

The chain joins TRBV6-5 to TRBJ2-5, with D perhaps matching TRBD1 (6 bases). The CDR3 totals 15 residues. Germline V gene sequence: CDR1 MNHEY, CDR2 SVGAGI. V was clipped by 0 bases and J by 4 bases, with 12 bases between them. Here the CDR3 reads CASSYSKTGGETQYF. In DNA form, the CDR3 reads TGTGCCAGCAGTTACTCGAAGACAGGAGGAGAGACCCAGTACTTC.